Below, 30 T cell receptor beta chains from the same sample are listed, as sequenced in a study of cytomegalovirus exposure and HLA in healthy donors. The PCR made use of 60 Vbeta and 13 Jbeta primers. Only in-frame clones appear in the TCRdb table, and some are missing; sequencing was by immunoSEQ multiplex PCR. The sample consists of 150,000 to 200,000 clones, around 81% of them appearing once. The sequenced sample consisted of PBMCs. The receptors come from a woman aged 30 to 39 in good health and CMV-seronegative.

This clone was seen once. V is TRBV7-2 and J is TRBJ1-5; no clear D. Germline CDR1 is SGHTA and CDR2 is FQGNSA. This CDR3 has 14 amino acids. The germline V and J ends were trimmed by 3 bases and 2 bases, with 8 bases remaining between them. This CDR3 reads CASSFYQGNQPQHF. The CDR3 region has the DNA TGTGCCAGCAGCTTTTATCAGGGCAATCAGCCCCAGCATTTT. The full variable domain, completed using reference TRBV7-2 and TRBJ1-5, is GAGVSQSPSNKVTEKGKDVELRCDPISGHTALYWYRQSLGQGLEFLIYFQGNSAPDKSGLPSDRFSAERTGGSVSTLTIQRTQQEDSAVYLCASSFYQGNQPQHFGDGTRLSIL.

The rearrangement joins TRBV27 to TRBJ2-1, with 15 nucleotides matching TRBD2. From germline, CDR1 is MNHEY and CDR2 SMNVEV (reference sequence). The CDR3 runs to 16 residues. V shed 6 bases and J 8 bases; nucleotides not matched to a gene: 8. The CDR3 DNA reads as TGTGCCAGCAGACCCCGGACTAGCGGGAGGGCCCATGAGCAGTTCTTC. This encodes CASRPRTSGRAHEQFF.

The chain joins TRBV19 to TRBJ2-7, with D perhaps matching TRBD1 (6 bases). The CDR3 has 14 amino acids. The V and J ends lost 2 bases and 2 bases respectively, with 10 bases between them. Germline-derived CDR1 and CDR2 are LNHDA and SQIVND (reference sequence). This CDR3 is CASSITGSTYEQYF. Written as DNA, the CDR3 is TGTGCCAGTAGTATAACAGGGTCCACCTACGAGCAGTACTTC.

The sample holds one count of this clone. The chain uses TRBV10-2 and TRBJ1-2; unclear D gene. V lost 6 bases, J lost 0 bases, and 11 bases lay in between. CDR1 WSHSY and CDR2 SAAADI come from the germline V gene. The CDR3 length is 14 residues. CDR3 bases: TGCGCCAGCAGCTTGGGCGGGGCTAACTATGGCTACACCTTC. Residues: CASSLGGANYGYTF.

J is TRBJ2-7 and V is TRBV4-1, with 7 bases identical to TRBD2. Germline CDR1 is MGHRA and CDR2 is YSYEKL. J was trimmed by 2 bases and V by 0 bases; bases with no gene match: 1. This CDR3 is 14 amino acids long. The CDR3 DNA reads TGCGCCAGCAGCCAAGATCTAGCGGCCTACGAGCAGTACTTC. Protein sequence: CASSQDLAAYEQYF.

This rearrangement joins TRBV7-9 to TRBJ2-3, with 7 positions matching TRBD2. CDR1 and CDR2 from the germline V gene are SEHNR and FQNEAQ (reference sequence). The V gene end was trimmed by 2 bases and the J gene end by 5 bases; junction bases not matched to a gene: 4. This CDR3 region has 14 residues. CDR3: CASSLRDYRDTQYF. For the CDR3, the DNA is TGTGCCAGCAGCTTAAGGGACTATAGAGATACGCAGTATTTT.

The chain combines TRBV7-2 with TRBJ2-2; 7 nucleotides match TRBD1. Germline lookup yields CDR1 SGHTA and CDR2 FQGNSA. Trimming at V came to 5 bases and at J to 0 bases, leaving 6 bases not matched to a gene. The CDR3 has 16 amino acids. The CDR3 reads CASSQQGLANTGELFF. In DNA form, the CDR3 reads TGTGCCAGCAGCCAACAGGGGCTTGCGAACACCGGGGAGCTGTTTTTT.

The rearrangement links TRBV4-3 to TRBJ2-3; TRBD2 matches at 13 bases. The V gene's germline CDR1 is LGHNA and CDR2 YSLEER. CDR3 length: 18 residues. The ends lost 4 bases at V and 4 bases at J; junction bases unmatched: 11. The CDR3 DNA sequence: TGCGCCAGCAGCCGGCTCCACGGACTAGCGGGAGCCGCAGATACGCAGTATTTT. Translating gives CASSRLHGLAGAADTQYF.

The chain couples TRBV14 to TRBJ1-1; perhaps TRBD1 as D (5 bases). There are 13 residues in the CDR3. Trimming left V 4 bases short and J 1 base short, with 7 bases between. Germline CDR1 and CDR2: SGHDN and FVKESK. The chain's CDR3 is CASSLQGNTEAFF. The DNA of the CDR3 is TGTGCCAGCAGCCTTCAGGGGAACACTGAAGCTTTCTTT. Based on the CDR3 plus reference TRBV14 and TRBJ1-1, the full variable domain is EAGVTQFPSHSVIEKGQTVTLRCDPISGHDNLYWYRRVMGKEIKFLLHFVKESKQDESGMPNNRFLAERTGGTYSTLKVQPAELEDSGVYFCASSLQGNTEAFFGQGTRLTVV.

The genes are TRBV7-3 and TRBJ2-6, with 10 positions matching TRBD1. Trimming removed 4 bases from V and 2 bases from J; junction bases left unmatched: 8. The CDR3 sequence is 18 residues long. Germline CDR1 is SGHTA and CDR2 is FQGTGA. CDR3 nucleotide sequence: TGTGCCAGCAGCTCCGGACAGGGGGGCTCGACTGGGGCCAACGTCCTGACTTTC. This sequence encodes CASSSGQGGSTGANVLTF. Supplemented by reference TRBV7-3 and TRBJ2-6, the full variable domain reads GAGVSQTPSNKVTEKGKYVELRCDPISGHTALYWYRQSLGQGPEFLIYFQGTGAADDSGLPNDRFFAVRPEGSVSTLKIQRTERGDSAVYLCASSSGQGGSTGANVLTFGAGSRLTVL.

The genes are TRBV7-2 and TRBJ1-1, with D possibly matching TRBD1 (5 bases). From germline, CDR1 is SGHTA and CDR2 FQGNSA. The V gene lost 5 bases and the J gene lost 7 bases, with 8 bases spanning the gap. The CDR3 spans 11 residues. CDR3 nucleotides: TGTGCCAGCAGCACCCAGGGTGAAGCTTTCTTT. This encodes CASSTQGEAFF.

The rearrangement uses TRBV5-1 and TRBJ2-5, with 7 nucleotides matching TRBD1. The CDR3 has 14 amino acids. Germline values: CDR1 SGHRS, CDR2 YFSETQ. The junction had 1 base not matched to a gene; V was cut back by 0 bases and J by 2 bases. In DNA form, the CDR3 reads TGCGCCAGCAGCTTGGACAGGGGTCAAGAGACCCAGTACTTC. Translated, it gives CASSLDRGQETQYF.

This chain joins TRBV28 and TRBJ1-5; TRBD1 matches at 7 bases. CDR3 size: 15 residues. The V gene's germline CDR1 is MDHEN and CDR2 SYDVKM. The V gene end was trimmed by 3 bases and the J gene end by 1 base; junction bases not matched to a gene: 3. The CDR3, as DNA: TGTGCCAGCAGTTTGGGACAGTTAAGCAATCAGCCCCAGCATTTT. Its protein is CASSLGQLSNQPQHF.

The J gene is TRBJ2-3, the V gene TRBV2; TRBD2 might be the D (5 bases). V was pared by 7 bases and J by 7 bases, with 18 bases between. The germline CDR1 and CDR2 sequences are SNHLY and FYNNEI. The CDR3 consists of 14 residues. The CDR3 loop is CASTDSVRLHTQYF. In nucleotides, the CDR3 is TGTGCCAGCACGGACTCTGTACGGTTACATACGCAGTATTTT.

The chain links TRBV5-4 to TRBJ2-5, with TRBD1 matching 7 bases. V was clipped by 2 bases and J by 2 bases; unmatched bases: 6. The CDR3 has 15 residues. The germline V gene has CDR1 SGHNT and CDR2 YYREEE (reference sequence). CDR3 loop: CASSLTGAPQETQYF. The DNA of the CDR3 is TGTGCCAGCAGCTTAACAGGGGCCCCACAAGAGACCCAGTACTTC.

This chain uses TRBV18 with TRBJ2-3; TRBD2 is a possible D gene (6 bases). CDR1 is KGHSH, CDR2 LQKENI, per germline. This CDR3 region has 15 residues. V was clipped by 3 bases and J by 2 bases, with 12 bases between them. The CDR3 DNA is TGTGCCAGCTCACCCCAGCGGGCCCACACAGATACGCAGTATTTT. It specifies CASSPQRAHTDTQYF.

This clone was detected only once. The chain joins TRBV28 to TRBJ1-2, with 7 nucleotides matching TRBD1. Germline V gene data show CDR1 as MDHEN and CDR2 as SYDVKM. Unmatched junction bases numbered 6, after V lost 6 bases and J lost 2 bases. The CDR3 totals 14 residues. The CDR3 sequence: CASRGGGTNYGYTF. The CDR3 DNA sequence: TGTGCCAGCAGAGGGGGCGGCACCAACTATGGCTACACCTTC.

V is TRBV11-2 and J is TRBJ2-1, with TRBD2 matching 12 bases. Germline V gives CDR1 SGHAT, CDR2 FQNNGV. The CDR3 length is 15 residues. Germline trimming cut 6 bases from V and 6 bases from J; bases unmatched to any gene: 6. The DNA for the CDR3 is TGTGCCAGCAGGGGACTAGCGGGTAGGGTCAATGAGCAGTTCTTC. It encodes CASRGLAGRVNEQFF.

This sequence joins TRBV18 and TRBJ2-5; 8 bases are shared with TRBD1. The CDR3 length is 15 residues. With 3 bases clipped from V and 5 bases from J, the junction kept 8 bases outside the gene matches. Germline loops: CDR1 KGHSH, CDR2 LQKENI. CDR3 protein: CASSPLTGVGETQYF. The CDR3 bases are TGTGCCAGCTCACCTTTGACAGGGGTTGGGGAGACCCAGTACTTC.

The chain recombines TRBV2 with TRBJ1-5, with a tentative D call TRBD1 (6 bases). V lost 2 bases to trimming and J lost 1 base, with 9 bases between them. Germline CDR1 is SNHLY and CDR2 is FYNNEI. The CDR3 length is 15 residues. CDR3 amino acids: CASSETGHSNQPQHF. CDR3 coding DNA: TGTGCCAGCAGTGAAACAGGGCACAGCAATCAGCCCCAGCATTTT. Full variable domain (outside the CDR3, taken from reference TRBV2 and TRBJ1-5): EPEVTQTPSHQVTQMGQEVILRCVPISNHLYFYWYRQILGQKVEFLVSFYNNEISEKSEIFDDQFSVERPDGSNFTLKIRSTKLEDSAMYFCASSETGHSNQPQHFGDGTRLSIL.

The chain couples TRBV7-9 to TRBJ2-1; 13 bases align to TRBD2. V shed 0 bases, J shed 6 bases, and the junction held 2 bases outside the gene matches. The germline CDR1 and CDR2 sequences are SEHNR and FQNEAQ (reference sequence). The CDR3 totals 16 residues. The CDR3 loop is CASSLAGTSGINEQFF. The CDR3 region has the DNA TGTGCCAGCAGCTTAGCCGGGACTAGCGGGATCAATGAGCAGTTCTTC.

This sequence joins TRBV5-8 and TRBJ1-2; D is unresolved. Germline V lookup: CDR1 SGHTS, CDR2 YDEGEE. V lost 1 base, J lost 11 bases, and 18 bases lay in between. CDR3 length equals 14 residues. The CDR3 DNA reads TGTGCCAGCAGCTTGAGCCCGGGTGACTATGAGTACACCTTC. This encodes CASSLSPGDYEYTF.

This chain uses TRBV4-3 with TRBJ1-2; possibly TRBD1 for D (6 bases). V lost 0 bases to trimming and J lost 4 bases, with 21 bases between them. This CDR3 comprises 18 residues. Germline loops: CDR1 LGHNA, CDR2 YSLEER. The chain's CDR3 is CASSQDVWDTSRGYGYTF. The CDR3 DNA follows: TGCGCCAGCAGCCAAGATGTTTGGGACACCTCTCGCGGCTATGGCTACACCTTC.

This clone has just one count. V gene TRBV6-5 combines with J gene TRBJ2-7; unclear D gene. The ends were cut back, 6 bases at V and 0 bases at J, with 12 bases in the middle. Germline V gene lookup returns CDR1 MNHEY and CDR2 SVGAGI. This CDR3 contains 14 residues. The CDR3 is CASSLAYSSYEQYF. CDR3 sequence (DNA): TGTGCCAGCAGCCTCGCCTATAGCTCCTACGAGCAGTACTTC.

The V and J genes are TRBV11-2 and TRBJ2-2, with 9 nucleotides matching TRBD2. The length of the CDR3 is 15 residues. Germline V CDR1 and CDR2: SGHAT, FQNNGV. J lost 4 bases, V lost 5 bases, and 5 bases had no gene match. The CDR3 spells CASSKAGGVTGELFF. CDR3 coding DNA: TGTGCCAGCAGCAAGGCGGGGGGGGTCACCGGGGAGCTGTTTTTT.

The J gene is TRBJ2-3, the V gene TRBV5-6; D may be TRBD1 (6 bases). Germline values: CDR1 SGHDT, CDR2 YYEEEE. The CDR3 spans 16 residues. Trimming removed 1 base at V and 2 bases at J, with 14 bases between. CDR3 sequence (DNA): TGTGCCAGCAGCTTGCGTACAGGGACGAACACAGATACGCAGTATTTT. The encoded protein is CASSLRTGTNTDTQYF. The variable domain in full, with the rest retrieved from reference TRBV5-6 and TRBJ2-3, is DAGVTQSPTHLIKTRGQQVTLRCSPKSGHDTVSWYQQALGQGPQFIFQYYEEEERQRGNFPDRFSGHQFPNYSSELNVNALLLGDSALYLCASSLRTGTNTDTQYFGPGTRLTVL.

V and J are TRBV7-8 and TRBJ2-1; tentative D call: TRBD2 (6 bases). V lost 5 bases and J lost 9, with 20 bases in between. Germline CDR1 and CDR2: SGHVS and FQNEAQ. The CDR3 has 15 amino acids. The CDR3 DNA reads as TGTGCCAGCAGCCCGGCGAGATCGGGAGAAGGTGAGCAGTTCTTC. Protein: CASSPARSGEGEQFF. The full variable domain, in which reference TRBV7-8 and TRBJ2-1 provide the parts outside the CDR3, is GAGVSQSPRYKVAKRGQDVALRCDPISGHVSLFWYQQALGQGPEFLTYFQNEAQLDKSGLPSDRFFAERPEGSVSTLKIQRTQQEDSAVYLCASSPARSGEGEQFFGPGTRLTVL.

This clone has a handful of counts. The V call is TRBV6-5, the J call TRBJ2-1, with D perhaps matching TRBD1 (6 bases). Trimming removed 5 bases at V and 6 bases at J, with 17 bases between. CDR1 is MNHEY, CDR2 SVGAGI, per germline. The CDR3 has 15 amino acids. The CDR3 here is CASSPTTGTSNEQFF. Written as DNA, the CDR3 is TGTGCCAGCAGTCCAACAACCGGGACAAGCAATGAGCAGTTCTTC.

This chain uses TRBV13 with TRBJ1-5; tentative D call: TRBD1 (5 bases). Germline-derived CDR1 and CDR2 are PRHDT and FYEKMQ (reference sequence). The V gene lost 0 bases and the J gene lost 4 bases, with 10 bases spanning the gap. The CDR3 has 15 residues. The DNA for the CDR3 is TGTGCCAGCAGCTTAGGGGGGCCTTCAAATCAGCCCCAGCATTTT. Its protein is CASSLGGPSNQPQHF. The whole variable domain, remainder taken from reference TRBV13 and TRBJ1-5, is AAGVIQSPRHLIKEKRETATLKCYPIPRHDTVYWYQQGPGQDPQFLISFYEKMQSDKGSIPDRFSAQQFSDYHSELNMSSLELGDSALYFCASSLGGPSNQPQHFGDGTRLSIL.

The V call is TRBV30, the J call TRBJ2-3; TRBD2 matches at 10 bases. The CDR3 covers 17 residues. After removal of 5 bases from V and 1 base from J, the junction contained 12 bases not matched to a gene. In germline, CDR1 is GTSNPN, CDR2 SVGIG (reference sequence). Here the CDR3 DNA reads TGTGCCTGGGGCCTCTCCCGGACTAGCGGACGCACAGATACGCAGTATTTT. Residues: CAWGLSRTSGRTDTQYF. The full variable domain, rest sourced from reference TRBV30 and TRBJ2-3, is SQTIHQWPATLVQPVGSPLSLECTVEGTSNPNLYWYRQAAGRGLQLLFYSVGIGQISSEVPQNLSASRPQDRQFILSSKKLLLSDSGFYLCAWGLSRTSGRTDTQYFGPGTRLTVL.